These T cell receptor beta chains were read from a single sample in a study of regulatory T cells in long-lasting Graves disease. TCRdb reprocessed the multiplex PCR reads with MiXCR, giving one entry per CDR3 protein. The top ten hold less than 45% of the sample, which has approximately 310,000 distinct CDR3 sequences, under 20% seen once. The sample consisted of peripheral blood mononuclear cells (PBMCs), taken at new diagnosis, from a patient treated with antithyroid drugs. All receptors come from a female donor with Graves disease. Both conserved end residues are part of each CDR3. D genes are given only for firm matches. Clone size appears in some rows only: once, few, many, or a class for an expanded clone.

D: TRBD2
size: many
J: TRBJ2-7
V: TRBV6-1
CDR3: CASSEVTSGVTEQYF
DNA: TGTGCCAGCAGTGAAGTAACTAGCGGAGTAACAGAGCAGTACTTC

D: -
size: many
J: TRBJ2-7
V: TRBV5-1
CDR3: CASSVLDGSYEQYF
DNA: TGCGCCAGCAGCGTACTCGACGGCTCCTACGAGCAGTACTTC

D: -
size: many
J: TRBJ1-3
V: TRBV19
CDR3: CASSPRGHTIYF
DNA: TGTGCCAGTAGCCCTAGAGGGCACACCATATATTTT

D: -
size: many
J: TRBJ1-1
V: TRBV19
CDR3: CASIREGFNTEAFF
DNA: TGTGCCAGTATCAGGGAGGGATTCAACACTGAAGCTTTCTTT

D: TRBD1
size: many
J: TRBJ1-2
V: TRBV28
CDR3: CASSLPGQGNYGYTF
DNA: TGTGCCAGCAGTTTGCCGGGACAGGGGAACTATGGCTACACCTTC

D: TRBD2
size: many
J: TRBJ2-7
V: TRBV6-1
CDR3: CASSAEGLFPEQYF
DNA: TGTGCCAGCAGTGCCGAGGGACTATTTCCCGAGCAGTACTTC

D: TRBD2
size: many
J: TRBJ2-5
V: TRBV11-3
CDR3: CASSLPGLAGGQETQYF
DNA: TGTGCCAGCAGCCTTCCGGGACTAGCGGGAGGGCAAGAGACCCAGTACTTC

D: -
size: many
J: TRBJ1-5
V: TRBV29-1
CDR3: CSVRDGGPQHF
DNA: TGCAGCGTTCGAGACGGGGGGCCCCAGCATTTT

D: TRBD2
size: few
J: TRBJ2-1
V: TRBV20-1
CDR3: CSARAAGGNEQFF
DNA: TGCAGTGCTAGAGCCGCGGGAGGGAATGAGCAGTTCTTC

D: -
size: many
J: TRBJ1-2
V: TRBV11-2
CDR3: CASSLDPSGGGYTF
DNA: TGTGCCAGCAGCTTAGATCCCTCGGGGGGTGGCTACACCTTC

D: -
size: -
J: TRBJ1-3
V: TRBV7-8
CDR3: CASSQSGSSGNTIYF
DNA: TGTGCCAGCAGCCAATCAGGGAGCTCTGGAAACACCATATATTTT

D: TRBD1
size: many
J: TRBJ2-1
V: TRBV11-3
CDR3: CASSLAGAQGYGNEQFF
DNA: TGTGCCAGCAGCTTAGCCGGCGCACAGGGGTATGGAAATGAGCAGTTCTTC

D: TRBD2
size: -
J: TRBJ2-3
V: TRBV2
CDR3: CASSERLAGGFTDTQYF
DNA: TGTGCCAGCAGTGAACGTCTAGCGGGAGGATTCACAGATACGCAGTATTTT

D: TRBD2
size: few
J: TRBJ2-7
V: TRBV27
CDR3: CASRGGIILEQYF
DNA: TGTGCCAGCAGGGGAGGGATTATTCTCGAGCAGTACTTC

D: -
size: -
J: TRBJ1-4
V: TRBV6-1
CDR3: CAGGGAFEKLFF
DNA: TGTGCCGGAGGGGGGGCGTTTGAAAAACTGTTTTTT

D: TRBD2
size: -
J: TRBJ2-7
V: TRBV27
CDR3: CASTDRTSGPIYEQYF
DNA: TGTGCCAGCACCGATCGGACTAGCGGGCCCATCTACGAGCAGTACTTC

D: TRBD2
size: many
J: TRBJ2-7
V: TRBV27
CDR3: CASSQGLAAYEQYF
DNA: TGTGCCAGCAGCCAAGGACTAGCGGCCTACGAGCAGTACTTC

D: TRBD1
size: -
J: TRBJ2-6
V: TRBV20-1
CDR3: CSATTGNSGANVLTF
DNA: TGCAGTGCCACGACAGGGAACTCTGGGGCCAACGTCCTGACTTTC

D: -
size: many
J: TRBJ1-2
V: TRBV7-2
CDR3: CASSLDNYGYTF
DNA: TGCGCCAGCAGCTTGGACAACTATGGCTACACCTTC

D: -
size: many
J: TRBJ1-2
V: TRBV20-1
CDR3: CSAGDGYGYTF
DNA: TGCAGTGCGGGGGACGGCTATGGCTACACCTTC

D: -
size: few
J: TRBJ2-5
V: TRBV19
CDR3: CASGGQVQETQYF
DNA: TGTGCCAGTGGCGGGCAGGTCCAAGAGACCCAGTACTTC

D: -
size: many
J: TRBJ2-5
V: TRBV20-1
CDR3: CSATGRRTGTQYF
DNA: TGCAGTGCAACGGGACGACGGACGGGGACCCAGTACTTC

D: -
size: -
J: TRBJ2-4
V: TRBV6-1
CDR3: CATEVVSKNIQYF
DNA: TGTGCCACCGAGGTGGTATCCAAAAACATTCAGTACTTC

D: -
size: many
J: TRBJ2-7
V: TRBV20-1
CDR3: CSAAPDGGYEQYF
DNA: TGCAGTGCTGCCCCGGACGGAGGCTACGAGCAGTACTTC

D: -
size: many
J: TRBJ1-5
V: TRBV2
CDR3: CASRQKISNQPQHF
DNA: TGTGCCAGCAGGCAGAAGATTAGCAATCAGCCCCAGCATTTT

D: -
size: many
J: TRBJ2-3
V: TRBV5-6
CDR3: CASSLRVSERTDAQYF
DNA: TGTGCCAGCAGCTTGCGTGTCTCGGAGCGCACAGATGCGCAGTATTTT

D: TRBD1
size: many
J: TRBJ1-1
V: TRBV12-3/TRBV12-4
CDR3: CASSSRGGGAFF
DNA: TGTGCCAGCAGCTCCAGGGGGGGTGGAGCTTTCTTT

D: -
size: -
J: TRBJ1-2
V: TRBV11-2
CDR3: CASSLGGGLGYTF
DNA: TGTGCCAGCAGCTTAGGAGGGGGGTTGGGCTACACCTTC

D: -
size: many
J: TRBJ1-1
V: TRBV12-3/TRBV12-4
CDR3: CASSPPGLLNTEAFF
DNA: TGTGCCAGCAGTCCCCCGGGACTCCTGAACACTGAAGCTTTCTTT

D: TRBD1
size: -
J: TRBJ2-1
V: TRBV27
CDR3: CASSLPRDSYYNEQFF
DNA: TGTGCCAGCAGTTTACCCCGGGACAGCTACTACAATGAGCAGTTCTTC

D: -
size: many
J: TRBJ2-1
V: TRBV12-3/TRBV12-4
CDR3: CASSLALRRLLDREVRNEQFF
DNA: TGTGCCAGCAGTTTAGCCCTTCGGCGACTCCTTGACAGGGAGGTTCGGAATGAGCAGTTCTTC

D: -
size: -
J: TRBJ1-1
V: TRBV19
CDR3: CASSIERVYTEAFF
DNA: TGTGCCAGTAGTATCGAACGGGTTTACACTGAAGCTTTCTTT

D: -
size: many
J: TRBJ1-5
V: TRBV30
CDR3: CAWSVSGNGNQPQHF
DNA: TGTGCCTGGAGTGTGTCCGGGAACGGCAATCAGCCCCAGCATTTT

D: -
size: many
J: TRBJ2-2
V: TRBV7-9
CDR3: CASRGEYGGELFF
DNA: TGTGCCAGCAGAGGGGAGTACGGCGGGGAGCTGTTTTTT

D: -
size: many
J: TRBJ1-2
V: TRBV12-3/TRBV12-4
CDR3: CASSPPGGAVEVYGYTF
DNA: TGTGCCAGCAGCCCGCCTGGGGGGGCGGTTGAGGTGTATGGCTACACCTTC

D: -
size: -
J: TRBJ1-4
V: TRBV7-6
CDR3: CASSLSQATNEKLFF
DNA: TGTGCCAGCAGCTTATCGCAAGCAACTAATGAAAAACTGTTTTTT

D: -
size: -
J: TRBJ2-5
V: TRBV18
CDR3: CASSPTGVRQETQYF
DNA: TGTGCCAGCTCACCAACGGGAGTACGCCAAGAGACCCAGTACTTC

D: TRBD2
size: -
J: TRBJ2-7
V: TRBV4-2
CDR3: CASSQVGSGSSYEQYF
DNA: TGTGCCAGCAGCCAAGTGGGGAGCGGGAGTAGCTACGAGCAGTACTTC

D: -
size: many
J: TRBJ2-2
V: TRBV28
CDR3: CASSFLRKDFNTGELFF
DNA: TGTGCCAGCAGTTTTCTGAGGAAGGACTTCAACACCGGGGAGCTGTTTTTT

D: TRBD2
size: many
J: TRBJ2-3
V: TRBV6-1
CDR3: CASSHGLVAGTGTDTQYF
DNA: TGTGCCAGCAGTCACGGGCTCGTAGCGGGAACAGGCACAGATACGCAGTATTTT

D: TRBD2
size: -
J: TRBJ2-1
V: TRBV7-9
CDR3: CASSFLGLAGEYEQFF
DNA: TGTGCCAGCAGCTTCCTGGGACTAGCGGGAGAGTATGAGCAGTTCTTC

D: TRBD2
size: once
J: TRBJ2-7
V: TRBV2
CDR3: CASSEADGLAGGPYEQYF
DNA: TGTGCCAGCAGTGAAGCGGACGGACTAGCGGGAGGGCCCTACGAGCAGTACTTC